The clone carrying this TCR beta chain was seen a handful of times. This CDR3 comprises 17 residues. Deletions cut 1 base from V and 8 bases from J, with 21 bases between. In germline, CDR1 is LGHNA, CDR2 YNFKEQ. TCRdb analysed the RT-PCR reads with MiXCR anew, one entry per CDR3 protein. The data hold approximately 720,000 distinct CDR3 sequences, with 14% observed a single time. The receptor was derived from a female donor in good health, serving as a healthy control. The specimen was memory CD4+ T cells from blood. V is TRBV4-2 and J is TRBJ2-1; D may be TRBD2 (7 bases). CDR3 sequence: CASSQGVSGGRSYEQFF. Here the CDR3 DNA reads TGTGCCAGCAGCCAAGGTGTTTCGGGGGGCCGATCATATGAGCAGTTCTTC.